This TCR beta chain was recovered during a study of T cells in narcolepsy. Study information: Healthy controls were enrolled alongside patients with narcolepsy type 1 or type 2.

Sequenced by immunoSEQ multiplex PCR; TCRdb stores in-frame clones only, minus some. The table shows 25,000 to 35,000 clones, with 75% to 90% occurring only once. The CDR3 is 13 amino acids. Trimming at V came to 5 bases and at J to 5 bases, leaving 4 bases not matched to a gene. The V gene's germline CDR1 is SEHNR and CDR2 FQNEAQ (reference sequence). The chain joins TRBV7-9 to TRBJ1-1; 8 nucleotides line up with TRBD1. The clonotype originates from a human donor with narcolepsy. The sequencing input was CD45RA- memory CD4+ T cells from PBMCs. CDR3 sequence (DNA): TGTGCCAGCAGCCTGACAGGGGCGACTGAAGCTTTCTTT. The encoded protein is CASSLTGATEAFF.